This T cell receptor beta chain was captured by sequencing in a study of blood T cell repertoires in COVID-19. About the study: Researchers got acute and convalescent COVID-19 samples from the United States, Italy and Spain.

The length of the CDR3 is 16 residues. The V segment lost 0 bases and the J segment 1 base; nucleotides outside the gene matches: 6. In germline, CDR1 is SGHDT, CDR2 YYEEEE. Per the original data handling: By means of reference gene primer amplification, nucleated cell counts were estimated. Measured with immunoSEQ multiplex PCR; TCRdb has only the in-frame clones, and not every one. V, J and clone size derive from that table, while D and trimming were established from the DNA sequence. The sample contains 250,000 to 350,000 clones, 80% to 90% of which appear only once. This sequence originates from a woman aged 45-65 years with COVID-19, enrolled during active disease. The chain is built from TRBV5-6 and TRBJ2-7, with 8 bases that match TRBD1. Specimen: peripheral blood. In nucleotides, the CDR3 is TGTGCCAGCAGCTTGGGACAGGGGACCCAATCCTACGAGCAGTACTTC. It is translated as CASSLGQGTQSYEQYF.